This TCR beta chain came from a study of cytomegalovirus exposure and HLA in healthy donors. Study-wide background: Early released data comprised around 85 million unique TCRs from HLA-typed donors.

Whole-study findings and limits: CMV serostatus was the sole immune exposure information available. As was reported, the classifier diagnosed cytomegalovirus status with high specificity and sensitivity. By HLA locus, TCR association rates varied in a later analysis, with DRB1 showing the most and HLA-C the fewest.

PCR used 60 Vbeta primers and 13 Jbeta primers. Using immunoSEQ multiplex PCR, the repertoire was profiled, and TCRdb retains in-frame clones only, with some absent. The sample has around 130,000 clones, 84% seen once. The CDR3 length is 15 residues. The V gene lost 3 bases and the J gene lost 7 bases, with 15 bases spanning the gap. The germline CDR1 and CDR2 sequences are SNHLY and FYNNEI. Turning to this clone: The antigen remains undetermined.

This TCR derives from a woman between 18 and 29 years old in good health and CMV-seropositive. The chain recombines TRBV2 with TRBJ2-2, with D maybe TRBD2 (5 bases). Source material: PBMCs. CDR3: CASSDRHAGVGELFF. In nucleotides, the CDR3 is TGTGCCAGCAGTGACAGGCACGCGGGCGTCGGGGAGCTGTTTTTT. Full variable domain (rest looked up from reference TRBV2 and TRBJ2-2): EPEVTQTPSHQVTQMGQEVILRCVPISNHLYFYWYRQILGQKVEFLVSFYNNEISEKSEIFDDQFSVERPDGSNFTLKIRSTKLEDSAMYFCASSDRHAGVGELFFGEGSRLTVL.